These 6 T cell receptor beta chains originate from one sample sequenced in a study of cytomegalovirus exposure and HLA in healthy donors. Primers: 60 Vbeta forward and 13 Jbeta reverse. The table came from immunoSEQ multiplex PCR; TCRdb's copy has only in-frame clones and leaves some out. Of some 61,000 clones listed, about 81% are singletons. Sequencing used PBMCs. These receptors all stem from a human donor in good health.

This sequence joins TRBV7-8 and TRBJ1-2; D gene uncertain. Per germline, CDR1 SGHVS and CDR2 FQNEAQ. The CDR3 totals 13 residues. V was cut by 2 bases and J by 6 bases, with 10 bases left in between. CDR3 loop: CASSLSRNNGYTF. The CDR3 DNA follows: TGTGCCAGCAGCTTAAGCAGGAATAATGGCTACACCTTC.

This clone was counted only a few times. The J gene is TRBJ2-3, the V gene TRBV7-9, with no clear D. Germline loops: CDR1 SEHNR, CDR2 FQNEAQ (reference sequence). This CDR3 is built from 14 residues. The V and J ends lost 2 bases and 2 bases respectively, with 8 bases between them. DNA for the CDR3: TGTGCCAGCAGCTTAAGCCATCCCACAGATACGCAGTATTTT. Its translation: CASSLSHPTDTQYF.

Concerning this clone itself: This same CDR3 is encoded by further DNA sequences in the sample. The J gene is TRBJ1-2, the V gene TRBV10-3, with D perhaps TRBD1 (5 bases). V was pared by 11 bases and J by 3 bases, with 13 bases between. Germline values: CDR1 ENHRY, CDR2 SYGVKD. This CDR3 comprises 12 residues. This CDR3 reads CAAREGDYGYTF. For the CDR3, the DNA is TGTGCCGCCAGGGAGGGAGACTATGGCTACACCTTC.

The chain joins TRBV19 to TRBJ2-7; 7 nucleotides align to TRBD1. V lost 1 base and J lost 10; bases outside the gene matches: 10. The germline V gene has CDR1 LNHDA and CDR2 SQIVND (reference sequence). The CDR3 is 14 residues long. The CDR3 sequence is CASSIAGTTGEQYF. The CDR3 DNA follows: TGTGCCAGTAGTATAGCGGGGACAACAGGGGAACAGTACTTC. Supplemented by reference TRBV19 and TRBJ2-7, the full variable domain reads DGGITQSPKYLFRKEGQNVTLSCEQNLNHDAMYWYRQDPGQGLRLIYYSQIVNDFQKGDIAEGYSVSREKKESFPLTVTSAQKNPTAFYLCASSIAGTTGEQYFGPGTRLTVT.

The rearrangement uses TRBV6-1 and TRBJ2-1, with TRBD1 matching over 9 bases. CDR1 is MNHNS, CDR2 SASEGT, per germline. The trim removed 7 bases at V and 4 bases at J, leaving 5 bases unmatched. The CDR3 has 14 amino acids. The CDR3: CASKGGTGYNEQFF. Written as DNA, the CDR3 is TGTGCCAGCAAAGGCGGGACAGGGTACAATGAGCAGTTCTTC.

The chain links TRBV14 to TRBJ2-3, with 7 bases matching TRBD1. CDR3 length equals 17 residues. Germline V CDR1 and CDR2: SGHDN, FVKESK. With V trimmed by 3 bases and J by 5 bases, 14 bases remained unmatched. The CDR3 protein is CASSQYQGTARGDTQYF. Written as DNA, the CDR3 is TGTGCCAGCAGCCAGTATCAGGGGACAGCCAGGGGAGATACGCAGTATTTT.